The 5 T cell receptor beta chains below all came from one sample that was sequenced in a study of cytomegalovirus exposure and HLA in healthy donors (dated by TCRdb to the late 2010s). Libraries were prepared through the immunoSEQ multiplex PCR assay. For the multiplex PCR, a mixture combining 60 forward primers for TCR Vbeta segments and 13 reverse primers for TCR Jbeta segments was used. TCRdb obtained this table from immuneACCESS and retained in-frame rearrangements with V and J assigned. These tables miss some clones; where compared with another copy, unresolved V genes account for less than half of the shortfall, and the remainder is unexplained. In all, the sample holds over 150,000 clones, and 68% of those were seen once. The top ten hold 1.1% to 1.5% of the sample. The sequencing sample was made of PBMCs. These receptors were obtained from a man aged 45-65 years in good health and CMV-seronegative.

This clone was seen only once. The chain recombines TRBV6-5 with TRBJ2-3; maybe TRBD2 (5 bases). V lost 6 bases and J 4 bases, leaving 17 bases between the germline ends. Per the germline V gene, CDR1 is MNHEY and CDR2 is SVGAGI. The CDR3 sequence is 15 residues long. CDR3 sequence reads: CASRRTRNLADTQYF. The CDR3 DNA reads as TGTGCCAGCAGGCGGACTCGGAATTTGGCAGATACGCAGTATTTT.

This clone was picked up a small number of times. The chain couples TRBV28 to TRBJ1-5; 10 bases fit TRBD1. V was clipped by 6 bases and J by 5 bases; unmatched bases: 7. The CDR3 loop spans 15 amino acids. The germline V gene encodes CDR1 MDHEN and CDR2 SYDVKM. The CDR3 reads CASSPTGGRDQPQHF. The DNA for the CDR3 is TGTGCCAGCAGCCCGACAGGGGGCCGGGATCAGCCCCAGCATTTT.

This chain joins TRBV6-5 and TRBJ1-2; D might be TRBD1 (5 bases). Looked up from germline, CDR1 is MNHEY and CDR2 is SVGAGI. The CDR3 has 14 amino acids. Trimming left V 5 bases short and J 2 bases short, with 12 bases between. CDR3 protein: CASSPRGRNYGYTF. The CDR3 DNA is TGTGCCAGCAGTCCTAGGGGCCGAAACTATGGCTACACCTTC.

This chain connects TRBV7-2 to TRBJ2-1; 8 bases fit TRBD2. The CDR3 consists of 18 residues. With 0 bases clipped from V and 6 bases from J, the junction kept 13 bases outside the gene matches. Germline lookup yields CDR1 SGHTA and CDR2 FQGNSA. In nucleotides, the CDR3 is TGTGCCAGCAGCTTAGCCGGTCAATGGCGGGGGGTACGCAATGAGCAGTTCTTC. Translating gives CASSLAGQWRGVRNEQFF.

The chain joins TRBV18 to TRBJ2-3; TRBD2 aligns across 8 bases. CDR1 is KGHSH, CDR2 LQKENI, per germline. V gave up 3 bases and J gave up 0 bases; unmatched junction bases: 8. The CDR3 loop spans 17 amino acids. CDR3 sequence (DNA): TGTGCCAGCTCACCCCCGGGGGGGGAGATTAGCACAGATACGCAGTATTTT. Encoded protein: CASSPPGGEISTDTQYF.